This T cell receptor beta chain appears in the sequencing data of a study of T cell repertoires and HLA-DP antigens. Study-wide results and limits: Against both alloantigens, CD137+ clonality was similar, 0.3 to 0.4. Average cumulative frequency of previously undetected clones was about 36% against one allele and 50% to 65% against the other. Responder cells were total CD4+ cells with a HeLa antigen-presenting system.

Deep-resolution sequencing targeted about 200,000 T cell genomes in pre-culture CD4+ samples. The protocol was immunoSEQ multiplex PCR, while the TCRdb copy is restricted to in-frame clones and leaves out a portion. The sample carries over 60,000 clones, about 82% recorded once. On this clone: Antigen specificity is unknown.

The germline gives CDR1 SGHTA, CDR2 FQGNSA. This CDR3 contains 16 residues. J lost 1 base, V lost 5 bases, and 6 bases had no gene match. The clonotype was recovered from a man aged 55 to 70 in good health and CMV-seronegative. Material for sequencing was CD4+ T cells from PBMCs. The rearrangement links TRBV7-2 to TRBJ1-5, with 9 bases aligning to TRBD1. The CDR3 region is CASSPRTGDSNQPQHF. The CDR3 DNA follows: TGTGCCAGCAGCCCGAGGACAGGGGACAGCAATCAGCCCCAGCATTTT. The complete variable domain, with remaining parts taken from reference TRBV7-2 and TRBJ1-5, reads GAGVSQSPSNKVTEKGKDVELRCDPISGHTALYWYRQSLGQGLEFLIYFQGNSAPDKSGLPSDRFSAERTGGSVSTLTIQRTQQEDSAVYLCASSPRTGDSNQPQHFGDGTRLSIL.